Shown below are 30 T cell receptor beta chains from a single sample sequenced in a study of blood T cell repertoires in COVID-19. Sequencing used immunoSEQ multiplex PCR; TCRdb keeps in-frame clones, though not all of them. The sample lists some 42,000 clones, roughly 92% occurring once. The source material was peripheral blood. These receptors came from a man aged 45-60 years with active COVID-19.

The rearrangement joins TRBV6-6 to TRBJ2-7, with D unresolved. Trimming left V 4 bases short and J 4 bases short, with 8 bases between. The CDR3 totals 12 residues. The germline CDR1 and CDR2 sequences are MNHNY and SVGAGI (reference sequence). CDR3 coding DNA: TGTGCCAGCAGTTCCTCGCAGTACGAGCAGTACTTC. This translates into CASSSSQYEQYF.

V gene TRBV14 combines with J gene TRBJ1-1; D gene ambiguous. V lost 4 bases to trimming and J lost 1 base, with 7 bases between them. Germline CDR1 is SGHDN and CDR2 is FVKESK. This CDR3 contains 13 residues. Written as DNA, the CDR3 is TGTGCCAGCAGCCGTGAGGGGAACACTGAAGCTTTCTTT. This translates into CASSREGNTEAFF. Full variable domain (outside the CDR3, taken from reference TRBV14 and TRBJ1-1): EAGVTQFPSHSVIEKGQTVTLRCDPISGHDNLYWYRRVMGKEIKFLLHFVKESKQDESGMPNNRFLAERTGGTYSTLKVQPAELEDSGVYFCASSREGNTEAFFGQGTRLTVV.

The chain uses TRBV2 and TRBJ2-1, with 8 bases matching TRBD2. J gave up 9 bases and V 7 bases, and 8 bases lay outside the gene matches. Germline V gene sequence: CDR1 SNHLY, CDR2 FYNNEI. The CDR3 extends over 13 amino acids. The CDR3 loop is CASNPEAGGEQFF. DNA for the CDR3: TGTGCCAGCAATCCGGAGGCGGGGGGTGAGCAGTTCTTC.

The chain recombines TRBV6-5 with TRBJ1-2; D is undetermined. Germline values: CDR1 MNHEY, CDR2 SVGAGI. The CDR3 is made up of 14 amino acids. The V gene lost 6 bases and the J gene lost 0 bases, with 11 bases spanning the gap. This CDR3 is CASRSDGTNYGYTF. The CDR3 DNA is TGTGCCAGCAGATCTGACGGGACTAACTATGGCTACACCTTC.

The chain joins TRBV5-4 to TRBJ2-2; 12 bases align to TRBD2. J was trimmed by 5 bases and V by 5 bases; bases with no gene match: 10. The CDR3 sequence is 17 residues long. Per the germline V gene, CDR1 is SGHNT and CDR2 is YYREEE (reference sequence). The CDR3 nucleotides read TGTGCCAGCAGGGCTGTAAAGACTAGCGGGAGAACCGGGGAGCTGTTTTTT. It codes for CASRAVKTSGRTGELFF.

This chain uses TRBV18 with TRBJ2-7, with 10 bases that match TRBD2. V lost 3 bases, J lost 0 bases, and 5 bases stayed unmatched. Germline assignment: CDR1 KGHSH and CDR2 LQKENI. This CDR3 has 16 amino acids. The CDR3 is CASSPTSGTFSYEQYF. The CDR3, as DNA: TGTGCCAGCTCACCTACTAGCGGGACCTTCTCCTACGAGCAGTACTTC. The full variable domain, in which reference TRBV18 and TRBJ2-7 provide the parts outside the CDR3, is NAGVMQNPRHLVRRRGQEARLRCSPMKGHSHVYWYRQLPEEGLKFMVYLQKENIIDESGMPKERFSAEFPKEGPSILRIQQVVRGDSAAYFCASSPTSGTFSYEQYFGPGTRLTVT.

This clone occurred once. The chain employs TRBV5-8 and TRBJ2-2, with TRBD2 identical over 8 bases. The V gene's germline CDR1 is SGHTS and CDR2 YDEGEE. After removal of 2 bases from V and 4 bases from J, the junction contained 4 bases not matched to a gene. CDR3 length: 15 amino acids. CDR3 residues: CASSLAGEGTGELFF. In DNA form, the CDR3 reads TGTGCCAGCAGCTTAGCGGGAGAAGGCACCGGGGAGCTGTTTTTT.

The gene calls are TRBV28 and TRBJ2-7, with 10 bases identical to TRBD2. This CDR3 has 13 residues. The J segment lost 6 bases and the V segment lost 5 bases, leaving 4 bases of the junction unmatched. Germline lookup yields CDR1 MDHEN and CDR2 SYDVKM. For the CDR3, the DNA is TGTGCCAGCAGTACTAGCGGGATGAGCGAGCAGTACTTC. This translates into CASSTSGMSEQYF. The whole variable domain, remainder taken from reference TRBV28 and TRBJ2-7, is DVKVTQSSRYLVKRTGEKVFLECVQDMDHENMFWYRQDPGLGLRLIYFSYDVKMKEKGDIPEGYSVSREKKERFSLILESASTNQTSMYLCASSTSGMSEQYFGPGTRLTVT.

CDR3 DNA sequence: TGTGCCAGCGAATCTCAGGCTAGCGGGAGATCCGAGCAGTACTTC. This sequence encodes CASESQASGRSEQYF. The chain recombines TRBV28 with TRBJ2-7, with TRBD2 matching over 10 bases. Germline CDR1 is MDHEN and CDR2 is SYDVKM. The CDR3 is 15 amino acids. Trimming at V came to 8 bases and at J to 6 bases, leaving 13 bases not matched to a gene.

The CDR3 bases are TGTGCCAGCAGTGAATCCGGGACAGGGACCTACGAGCAGTACTTC. Protein product: CASSESGTGTYEQYF. This rearrangement joins TRBV25-1 to TRBJ2-7; 9 bases match TRBD1. The CDR3 contains 15 residues. Per the germline V gene, CDR1 is MGHDK and CDR2 is SYGVNS. J was trimmed by 2 bases and V by 1 base; bases with no gene match: 3.

CDR3 sequence (DNA): TGTGCCAGCAGCCAAGAGGGGACTAGCGTCTACAATGAGCAGTTCTTC. Its protein is CASSQEGTSVYNEQFF. The chain uses TRBV4-2 and TRBJ2-1; 10 nucleotides agree with TRBD2. This CDR3 is built from 16 residues. Germline V gene data show CDR1 as LGHNA and CDR2 as YNFKEQ. The V gene end was trimmed by 0 bases and the J gene end by 3 bases; junction bases not matched to a gene: 2.

The chain carries TRBV29-1 and TRBJ1-1; no clear D. Germline V gives CDR1 SQVTM, CDR2 ANQGSEA. V was cut by 6 bases and J by 1 base, with 6 bases left in between. This CDR3 spans 11 amino acids. The CDR3 protein is CSVDTNTEAFF. The CDR3 DNA reads as TGCAGCGTCGACACGAACACTGAAGCTTTCTTT.

The chain recombines TRBV6-6 with TRBJ2-1; perhaps TRBD1 as D (5 bases). Trimming removed 6 bases from V and 0 bases from J, with 12 bases in between. From germline, CDR1 is MNHNY and CDR2 SVGAGI (reference sequence). CDR3 length: 15 residues. The CDR3 DNA sequence: TGTGCCAGCAGCAAGACAGTCGCCTCCTACAATGAGCAGTTCTTC. This translates into CASSKTVASYNEQFF.

The chain couples TRBV6-7 to TRBJ2-5, with no clear D. TRBV6-7 is filed as an ORF, its function uncertain. The V gene lost 0 bases and the J gene lost 2 bases, with 7 bases spanning the gap. The CDR3 loop spans 14 amino acids. CDR3: CASSYSDLQETQYF. The DNA for the CDR3 is TGTGCCAGCAGTTACTCAGACTTACAAGAGACCCAGTACTTC.

This clone turned up a few times. V is TRBV7-8 and J is TRBJ2-1, with a tentative D call TRBD1 (6 bases). V gave up 1 base and J gave up 8 bases, with 15 bases separating them. The CDR3 is 15 amino acids. CDR1 is SGHVS, CDR2 FQNEAQ, per germline. The CDR3 DNA reads as TGTGCCAGCAGCTTAGTCTCACAGGGCAACGATGAGCAGTTCTTC. Protein sequence: CASSLVSQGNDEQFF. Full variable domain (remainder filled in from reference TRBV7-8 and TRBJ2-1): GAGVSQSPRYKVAKRGQDVALRCDPISGHVSLFWYQQALGQGPEFLTYFQNEAQLDKSGLPSDRFFAERPEGSVSTLKIQRTQQEDSAVYLCASSLVSQGNDEQFFGPGTRLTVL.

The chain links TRBV25-1 to TRBJ1-1; no clear D. The germline V gene encodes CDR1 MGHDK and CDR2 SYGVNS. Trimming left V 8 bases short and J 4 bases short, with 14 bases between. The CDR3 is 13 amino acids. CDR3 protein: CASGRSGGTEAFF. CDR3 DNA: TGTGCCAGCGGCCGCAGTGGAGGCACTGAAGCTTTCTTT.

The J gene is TRBJ1-1, the V gene TRBV6-1, with D unclear. This CDR3 region has 15 residues. Germline V gives CDR1 MNHNS, CDR2 SASEGT. Trimming took off 2 bases at V and 1 base at J, with 11 bases between the two ends. This CDR3 reads CASSESTTPNTEAFF. In DNA form, the CDR3 reads TGTGCCAGCAGTGAAAGTACTACCCCGAACACTGAAGCTTTCTTT.

This clone was seen a single time. The chain is built from TRBV6-5 and TRBJ1-1; 7 bases agree with TRBD1. The germline V gene encodes CDR1 MNHEY and CDR2 SVGAGI. This CDR3 is built from 13 residues. Trimming removed 6 bases from V and 4 bases from J; junction bases left unmatched: 5. CDR3: CASRTGPLTEAFF. The CDR3 bases are TGTGCCAGCAGGACAGGGCCGCTCACTGAAGCTTTCTTT.

This clone was seen a single time. The CDR3 DNA follows: TGTGCCAGCGGGGGGCCGTATGAGCAGTTCTTC. This translates into CASGGPYEQFF. V is TRBV19 and J is TRBJ2-1; TRBD2 might be the D (7 bases). V was pared by 9 bases and J by 8 bases, with 11 bases between. CDR1 is LNHDA, CDR2 SQIVND, per germline (reference sequence). This CDR3 is built from 11 residues.

The genes are TRBV27 and TRBJ1-5; the D is unclear. Germline assignment: CDR1 MNHEY and CDR2 SMNVEV (reference sequence). The CDR3 extends over 17 amino acids. V shed 5 bases and J shed 2 bases, with 19 bases lying between them. CDR3 region: CASSPLEGIMGNQPQHF. DNA for the CDR3: TGTGCCAGCAGTCCCCTAGAGGGTATTATGGGCAATCAGCCCCAGCATTTT.

J is TRBJ1-1 and V is TRBV12-5, with D possibly matching TRBD1 (6 bases). The CDR3 has 16 residues. In germline, CDR1 is LGHNT, CDR2 FRNRAP. Trimming took 0 bases from V and 4 from J, leaving 15 bases between them. In DNA form, the CDR3 reads TGTGCTAGTGGTTTGGTAGGCGGGGGCGCGGTCACTGAAGCTTTCTTT. Amino acid sequence: CASGLVGGGAVTEAFF.

This clone was recorded only once. V usage is TRBV10-3 and J usage is TRBJ2-4; 7 nucleotides match TRBD2. V lost 5 bases and J lost 2; bases outside the gene matches: 3. From germline, CDR1 is ENHRY and CDR2 SYGVKD. CDR3 length: 14 residues. CDR3 nucleotides: TGTGCCATCAGTTCGGGAGGTTCCAAAAACATTCAGTACTTC. It translates to CAISSGGSKNIQYF.

J is TRBJ2-1 and V is TRBV5-1; a possible D gene is TRBD1 (6 bases). CDR3 length: 15 amino acids. CDR1 and CDR2 from the germline V gene are SGHRS and YFSETQ. Trimming shortened V by 0 bases and J by 5 bases, and 12 bases separated the two germline ends. In nucleotides, the CDR3 is TGCGCCAGCAGCTTGGCCCCACGGACAGACAATGAGCAGTTCTTC. It codes for CASSLAPRTDNEQFF.

The chain has TRBV12-3 or TRBV12-4 and TRBJ1-1; D might be TRBD1 (5 bases). CDR3 length equals 13 residues. The germline V and J ends were trimmed by 7 bases and 1 base, with 10 bases remaining between them. DNA of the CDR3: TGTGCCAGCAACAGACAGAAGAACACTGAAGCTTTCTTT. Its translation is CASNRQKNTEAFF.

This chain links TRBV11-2 with TRBJ2-7, with D possibly TRBD1 on 6 matching bases. Germline CDR1 is SGHAT and CDR2 is FQNNGV. Trimming took 2 bases from V and 3 from J, leaving 11 bases between them. The CDR3 is 14 residues long. CDR3 region: CASSLLGQNYEQYF. The DNA of the CDR3 is TGTGCCAGCAGCTTACTCGGACAGAACTACGAGCAGTACTTC.

The chain recombines TRBV5-1 with TRBJ1-5; D perhaps matches TRBD1 (6 bases). The CDR3 runs 17 residues. Trimming took 7 bases from V and 0 from J, leaving 20 bases between them. Germline CDR1 SGHRS, CDR2 YFSETQ. The CDR3 region is CASSPGTGSYSNQPQHF. As DNA, the CDR3 is TGCGCCAGCTCGCCGGGTACAGGGAGTTATAGCAATCAGCCCCAGCATTTT.

V gene TRBV28 combines with J gene TRBJ1-5, with D tentatively TRBD1 (6 bases). This CDR3 is built from 19 residues. Germline CDR1 MDHEN, CDR2 SYDVKM. The V end was cut by 6 bases, the J end by 2 bases, with 26 bases between. The CDR3 loop is CASSSTRGSGAFRNQPQHF. The CDR3 nucleotides are TGTGCCAGCAGCTCAACCAGGGGATCGGGTGCGTTTCGCAATCAGCCCCAGCATTTT.

V is TRBV25-1 and J is TRBJ2-1, with TRBD1 matching 8 bases. Per the germline V gene, CDR1 is MGHDK and CDR2 is SYGVNS. CDR3 length: 15 residues. With V trimmed by 8 bases and J by 2 bases, 8 bases remained unmatched. The CDR3 region has the DNA TGTGCCAGCTCTCGGACAGGGATCACCTACAATGAGCAGTTCTTC. Translating gives CASSRTGITYNEQFF.

The chain combines TRBV18 with TRBJ2-7; D possibly corresponds to TRBD2 (5 bases). V lost 3 bases and J 1 base, leaving 13 bases between the germline ends. Germline V gene data show CDR1 as KGHSH and CDR2 as LQKENI. There are 15 residues in the CDR3. In DNA form, the CDR3 reads TGTGCCAGCTCACCCCCGGTCAGCGGTTCCTACGAGCAGTACTTC. This sequence encodes CASSPPVSGSYEQYF.

The V call is TRBV19, the J call TRBJ1-2; D is uncertain. CDR3 size: 16 residues. Trimming shortened V by 5 bases and J by 4 bases, and 20 bases separated the two germline ends. The germline V gene has CDR1 LNHDA and CDR2 SQIVND (reference sequence). The CDR3 DNA is TGTGCCAGTAGTTCGAGCAGCCTGCTCCGGGGCTATGGCTACACCTTC. Translating gives CASSSSSLLRGYGYTF.